Listed here are 20 T cell receptor beta chains from one sample, sequenced in a study of beta chain features in type 1 diabetes. Every isolated RNA sample was fully reverse transcribed, so sequencing captured expressed TCRB transcripts. Here immunoSEQ multiplex PCR was the method, and the copy in TCRdb shows in-frame clones only, minus some. The sample has a few hundred thousand clones; around 28% are singletons. The material sequenced was naive CD4+ T cells from blood. The receptor set was obtained from a man aged 18 to 29 in good health.

This clone was recorded a few times. The rearrangement joins TRBV6-1 to TRBJ2-3; D is uncertain. Germline V lookup: CDR1 MNHNS, CDR2 SASEGT. V lost 2 bases and J lost 2, with 8 bases in between. The CDR3 contains 14 residues. CDR3 DNA sequence: TGTGCCAGCAGTGAACGGGTGTCCACAGATACGCAGTATTTT. Translation gives CASSERVSTDTQYF.

The chain has TRBV5-4 and TRBJ2-5; D is perhaps TRBD2 (5 bases). This CDR3 comprises 13 residues. V was trimmed by 5 bases and J by 3 bases, leaving 11 bases between them. Germline CDR1 and CDR2: SGHNT and YYREEE (reference sequence). CDR3 region: CASSPSGEETQYF. For the CDR3, the DNA is TGTGCCAGCAGTCCCTCCGGGGAAGAGACCCAGTACTTC.

The chain is built from TRBV12-5 and TRBJ2-5; tentative D call: TRBD2 (5 bases). Trimming cost V 0 bases and J 1 base, with 9 bases left between them. Germline V lookup: CDR1 LGHNT, CDR2 FRNRAP. The CDR3 is 15 amino acids. The CDR3 region is CASGLVLGGQETQYF. The CDR3 DNA is TGTGCTAGTGGTTTGGTCCTAGGAGGCCAAGAGACCCAGTACTTC.

The chain has TRBV13 and TRBJ2-3; D is tentatively TRBD1 or TRBD2 (6 bases each). This CDR3 is 14 amino acids long. Trimming pared 5 bases from V and 11 bases from J, leaving 20 bases between. Germline CDR1 and CDR2: PRHDT and FYEKMQ (reference sequence). The CDR3 coding sequence is TGTGCCAGCAGCCTCGGGGGCGCGCCCCACGGGCAGTATTTT. Translating gives CASSLGGAPHGQYF.

This clone has just a few counts. The chain employs TRBV29-1 and TRBJ2-7; TRBD1 matches at 7 bases. The CDR3 extends over 12 amino acids. Looked up from germline, CDR1 is SQVTM and CDR2 is ANQGSEA. After removal of 4 bases from V and 9 bases from J, the junction contained 9 bases not matched to a gene. This CDR3 is CSVGDRAWGQYF. The CDR3 nucleotides read TGCAGCGTTGGAGACAGGGCATGGGGGCAGTACTTC.

The rearrangement joins TRBV30 to TRBJ1-1; 7 nucleotides line up with TRBD1. With 1 base clipped from V and 5 bases from J, the junction kept 4 bases outside the gene matches. The CDR3 loop spans 13 amino acids. CDR1 and CDR2 (germline): GTSNPN, SVGIG (reference sequence). The CDR3 region is CAWSGDSRTEAFF. The CDR3 DNA is TGTGCCTGGAGTGGGGACAGTCGTACTGAAGCTTTCTTT. Supplemented by reference TRBV30 and TRBJ1-1, the full variable domain reads SQTIHQWPATLVQPVGSPLSLECTVEGTSNPNLYWYRQAAGRGLQLLFYSVGIGQISSEVPQNLSASRPQDRQFILSSKKLLLSDSGFYLCAWSGDSRTEAFFGQGTRLTVV.

The rearrangement joins TRBV2 to TRBJ2-5; D is undetermined. V was pared by 7 bases and J by 2 bases, with 11 bases between. The germline V gene encodes CDR1 SNHLY and CDR2 FYNNEI. The CDR3 covers 13 residues. The CDR3 loop is CASTAQRQETQYF. CDR3 coding DNA: TGTGCCAGCACCGCGCAGAGACAAGAGACCCAGTACTTC.

This chain links TRBV5-6 with TRBJ2-5, with D tentatively TRBD2 (6 bases). Trimming pared 3 bases from V and 4 bases from J, leaving 16 bases between. CDR1 and CDR2 from the germline V gene are SGHDT and YYEEEE. The CDR3 has 15 amino acids. In DNA form, the CDR3 reads TGTGCCAGCAGCTACCCGGGACTCGGAGGAGAGACCCAGTACTTC. The encoded protein is CASSYPGLGGETQYF.

This rearrangement joins TRBV30 to TRBJ1-2; 9 bases fit TRBD1. Per the germline V gene, CDR1 is GTSNPN and CDR2 is SVGIG (reference sequence). After removal of 2 bases from V and 2 bases from J, the junction contained 3 bases not matched to a gene. This CDR3 has 14 residues. Here the CDR3 DNA reads TGTGCCTGGAGTTATGGACAGGGGAACTATGGCTACACCTTC. Protein sequence: CAWSYGQGNYGYTF.

The genes are TRBV7-2 and TRBJ1-2; TRBD1 is a possible D gene (6 bases). CDR1 SGHTA and CDR2 FQGNSA come from the germline V gene. The V end lost 1 base, the J end lost 5 bases, and 11 bases lay between the germline ends. This CDR3 is built from 14 residues. CDR3: CASSLDRASYGYTF. The DNA for the CDR3 is TGTGCCAGCAGCTTAGACAGGGCCTCATATGGCTACACCTTC.

The V gene is TRBV7-9, the J gene TRBJ2-1; a possible D gene is TRBD1 (6 bases). The V gene lost 1 base and the J gene lost 1 base, with 8 bases spanning the gap. Germline V gene sequence: CDR1 SEHNR, CDR2 FQNEAQ (reference sequence). This CDR3 spans 15 amino acids. CDR3: CASSLEGQSYNEQFF. CDR3 sequence (DNA): TGTGCCAGCAGCTTAGAGGGACAATCCTACAATGAGCAGTTCTTC. Full variable domain (remainder filled in from reference TRBV7-9 and TRBJ2-1): DTGVSQNPRHKITKRGQNVTFRCDPISEHNRLYWYRQTLGQGPEFLTYFQNEAQLEKSRLLSDRFSAERPKGSFSTLEIQRTEQGDSAMYLCASSLEGQSYNEQFFGPGTRLTVL.

This chain's CDR3 is CASSPPVNADEQFF. CDR3 nucleotide sequence: TGTGCCAGCTCACCACCGGTAAATGCCGATGAGCAGTTCTTC. The chain is built from TRBV18 and TRBJ2-1, with D unclear. Trimming removed 0 bases at V and 8 bases at J, with 11 bases between. Germline V gene sequence: CDR1 KGHSH, CDR2 LQKENI. This CDR3 spans 14 amino acids.

As regards this clone: Additional DNA sequences in this sample encode the identical CDR3. The chain links TRBV7-9 to TRBJ2-7, with unresolved D. The CDR3 consists of 13 residues. V shed 0 bases and J shed 3 bases, with 6 bases lying between them. CDR1 SEHNR and CDR2 FQNEAQ come from the germline V gene (reference sequence). The DNA for the CDR3 is TGTGCCAGCAGCTTAGCGGGCAGCTACGAGCAGTACTTC. Amino acids: CASSLAGSYEQYF.

The chain employs TRBV20-1 and TRBJ2-7, with D unclear. Germline loops: CDR1 DFQATT, CDR2 SNEGSKA (reference sequence). This CDR3 region has 11 residues. V was cut by 6 bases and J by 5 bases, with 11 bases left in between. Written as DNA, the CDR3 is TGCAGTGCGACCGATCGTAACGAGCAGTACTTC. Residues: CSATDRNEQYF.

Note on this clone: One end of the junction varies from germline; a read error may be responsible. The chain combines TRBV4-3 with TRBJ1-1, with D uncertain. This CDR3 has 14 residues. Germline V gene lookup returns CDR1 LGHNA and CDR2 YSLEER. The CDR3 loop is CSSTSVGGNTEAFF. The CDR3 DNA reads as TGCTCCAGCACCTCAGTCGGCGGGAACACTGAAGCTTTCTTT.

This sequence joins TRBV5-4 and TRBJ2-5; the match to TRBD2 covers 7 bases. J lost 0 bases, V lost 7 bases, and 9 bases had no gene match. Germline loops: CDR1 SGHNT, CDR2 YYREEE (reference sequence). The CDR3 totals 15 residues. CDR3 nucleotides: TGTGCCAGCTCGGTAGGCGGGAGATACCAAGAGACCCAGTACTTC. Protein product: CASSVGGRYQETQYF.

This chain links TRBV27 with TRBJ2-4; no clear D. The CDR3 runs to 14 residues. Trimming pared 6 bases from V and 0 bases from J, leaving 9 bases between. Germline V gene sequence: CDR1 MNHEY, CDR2 SMNVEV (reference sequence). CDR3 sequence (DNA): TGTGCCAGCAGGTCCCCGATAGCCAAAAACATTCAGTACTTC. This sequence encodes CASRSPIAKNIQYF.

DNA for the CDR3: TGTGCCAGCAGGGCCTTTGGCAATCAGCCCCAGCATTTT. Protein: CASRAFGNQPQHF. The chain has TRBV27 and TRBJ1-5, with D uncertain. V was shortened by 6 bases and J by 2 bases, with 8 bases between the two germline ends. Germline-derived CDR1 and CDR2 are MNHEY and SMNVEV (reference sequence). The CDR3 is 13 amino acids.

The chain uses TRBV7-6 and TRBJ2-2; 9 bases fit TRBD2. The germline CDR1 and CDR2 sequences are SGHVS and FNYEAQ. The length of the CDR3 is 16 residues. V lost 5 bases to trimming and J lost 6 bases; unmatched junction nucleotides: 10. The CDR3 here is CASSRTGTSTPGELFF. The CDR3, as DNA: TGTGCCAGCAGCCGTACCGGGACTAGCACCCCCGGGGAGCTGTTTTTT. The whole variable domain, remainder taken from reference TRBV7-6 and TRBJ2-2, is GAGVSQSPRYKVTKRGQDVALRCDPISGHVSLYWYRQALGQGPEFLTYFNYEAQQDKSGLPNDRFSAERPEGSISTLTIQRTEQRDSAMYRCASSRTGTSTPGELFFGEGSRLTVL.

A few counts support this clone. The gene calls are TRBV29-1 and TRBJ2-5; D not certain. The CDR3 has 13 amino acids. The V gene's germline CDR1 is SQVTM and CDR2 ANQGSEA. CDR3 in DNA: TGCAGTAGCACGGGCAGAGCACAAGAGACCCAGTACTTC. It yields the protein CSSTGRAQETQYF.